This T cell receptor (beta chain) appears in the sequencing data of a study of T cell repertoires in cytomegalovirus infection. Study in general: CMV infection plus the matching HLA type was flagged by public TCR beta signatures.

In the case of this clonotype: Its antigen is unidentified.

TCRdb re-called the reads through MiXCR, storing one row per CDR3 protein. The sample carries a few hundred thousand distinct CDR3 sequences, about a sixth recorded once. Germline lookup yields CDR1 SNHLY and CDR2 FYNNEI. The V end lost 6 bases, the J end lost 4 bases, and 7 bases lay between the germline ends. The CDR3 runs 12 residues. Study outcomes and limitations: It was HLA-C-restricted CMV-specific TCR beta clonotypes that dominated the response ex vivo.

Sequenced: CD8+ T cells from PBMCs. This chain connects TRBV2 to TRBJ1-5; D uncertain. The receptor's source is a human donor in good health (CMV status not recorded). Some clones in this sample may be carry-over from other donors' samples. The CDR3 coding sequence is TGTGCCAGCAGACAGCGGAATCAGCCCCAGCATTTT. Its translation: CASRQRNQPQHF.